The 11 T cell receptor beta chains below were found in one sample sequenced in a study of T cells in Graves' hyperthyroidism and ophthalmopathy (dated by TCRdb to the late 2010s). To prepare the library, multiplex PCR was applied. The sample was run on an Illumina HiSeq 2000. Amplification of TCR beta CDR3 regions was carried out from RNA transcripts. The first round of RT-PCR for the TCR CDR3 was performed with the HTBI primer set and the Qiagen OneStep RT-PCR kit. TCRdb applied fastp at Q25 and MiXCR to the public reads, then kept only in-frame beta chains. A single entry per CDR3 protein holds the most common genes and DNA from its merged rows. This sample gives hundreds of thousands of distinct CDR3 sequences in total; 18% of them show up just once. The ten largest clones represent around 15% of the sample. Sequencing input: blood. These receptors originate from a woman aged 50 to 60 with Graves' hyperthyroidism that later progressed to Graves' ophthalmopathy.

V is TRBV12-5 and J is TRBJ1-1, with D uncertain. Germline CDR1 is LGHNT and CDR2 is FRNRAP. Trimming stripped 2 bases from V and 6 bases from J, with 13 bases between. The CDR3 has 14 residues. CDR3 protein: CASGLTSQEPEAFF. The CDR3 coding sequence is TGTGCTAGTGGTTTGACCTCCCAGGAGCCTGAAGCTTTCTTT.

This clonotype was counted ten times or more. The chain combines TRBV2 with TRBJ2-3; TRBD2 is a possible D gene (6 bases). The germline V and J ends were trimmed by 3 bases and 0 bases, with 13 bases remaining between them. CDR1 and CDR2 from the germline V gene are SNHLY and FYNNEI. The CDR3 runs to 16 residues. The CDR3 sequence is CASSDDGGKSTDTQYF. The CDR3 DNA reads as TGTGCCAGCAGTGATGACGGAGGGAAAAGCACAGATACGCAGTATTTT.

The chain uses TRBV2 and TRBJ2-7, with 8 bases lining up with TRBD2. This CDR3 has 15 amino acids. V was pared by 6 bases and J by 2 bases, with 9 bases of the junction left unmatched. The germline CDR1 and CDR2 sequences are SNHLY and FYNNEI. The CDR3 is CASSVTSGLTYEQYF. As DNA, the CDR3 is TGTGCCAGCAGCGTTACTAGCGGCCTCACCTACGAGCAGTACTTC.

J is TRBJ1-2 and V is TRBV6-1; weak D call: TRBD1 (5 bases). The V gene's germline CDR1 is MNHNS and CDR2 SASEGT. Trimming shortened V by 2 bases and J by 4 bases, and 17 bases separated the two germline ends. This CDR3 is built from 16 residues. The CDR3 bases are TGTGCCAGCAGTGAATCGGGACGACGCTCGAGCTATGGCTACACCTTC. Its protein is CASSESGRRSSYGYTF.

This chain uses TRBV27 with TRBJ1-3, with 10 bases aligning to TRBD1. V gave up 2 bases and J gave up 0 bases; unmatched junction bases: 19. The CDR3 contains 22 residues. Germline-derived CDR1 and CDR2 are MNHEY and SMNVEV (reference sequence). CDR3 DNA: TGTGCCAGCAGTTTACGCCGGGGAACCGGGACAGGGGTCGATTACTCTGGAAACACCATATATTTT. Residues: CASSLRRGTGTGVDYSGNTIYF.

This clonotype showed up just a few times. V gene TRBV4-2 combines with J gene TRBJ2-7; tentatively, D is TRBD1 (6 bases). Trimming pared 4 bases from V and 2 bases from J, leaving 15 bases between. This CDR3 has 15 residues. Per germline, CDR1 LGHNA and CDR2 YNFKEQ. CDR3 sequence: CASSLEGGPAYEQYF. As DNA, the CDR3 is TGTGCCAGCAGCCTCGAAGGGGGTCCAGCCTACGAGCAGTACTTC.

This clonotype was detected a few times. V is TRBV10-3 and J is TRBJ1-6, with TRBD1 matching 8 bases. J gave up 10 bases and V 10 bases, and 15 bases lay outside the gene matches. Germline V CDR1 and CDR2: ENHRY, SYGVKD. This CDR3 is 15 amino acids long. The chain's CDR3 is CATTVQTGAGSPLHF. Written as DNA, the CDR3 is TGTGCCACCACAGTGCAGACAGGGGCAGGGTCACCCCTCCACTTT.

V and J are TRBV5-6 and TRBJ1-2; 7 positions agree with TRBD1. Germline V gene data show CDR1 as SGHDT and CDR2 as YYEEEE. The CDR3 has 15 residues. J lost 5 bases, V lost 1 base, and 8 bases had no gene match. CDR3 sequence: CASSLNTGAPYGYTF. CDR3 bases: TGTGCCAGCAGCTTGAACACAGGGGCTCCTTATGGCTACACCTTC. The whole variable domain, remainder taken from reference TRBV5-6 and TRBJ1-2, is DAGVTQSPTHLIKTRGQQVTLRCSPKSGHDTVSWYQQALGQGPQFIFQYYEEEERQRGNFPDRFSGHQFPNYSSELNVNALLLGDSALYLCASSLNTGAPYGYTFGSGTRLTVV.

This clonotype was seen at least ten times. The chain combines TRBV20-1 with TRBJ2-5; D gene uncertain. The V gene lost 2 bases and the J gene lost 1 base, with 8 bases spanning the gap. CDR1 is DFQATT and CDR2 is SNEGSKA in the germline V gene (reference sequence). The CDR3 totals 13 residues. The DNA of the CDR3 is TGCAGTGCTAGAAAGCGAGGCCAAGAGACCCAGTACTTC. It yields the protein CSARKRGQETQYF.

This clonotype occurred a few times. This sequence joins TRBV3-1 and TRBJ2-4; D possibly uses TRBD1 or TRBD2 (5 bases each). Germline-derived CDR1 and CDR2 are LGHDT and YNNKEL (reference sequence). CDR3 length: 16 residues. Trimming pared 1 base from V and 0 bases from J, leaving 10 bases between. The CDR3 DNA is TGTGCCAGCAGCCAAGGCACAGGACTAGCCAAAAACATTCAGTACTTC. The encoded protein is CASSQGTGLAKNIQYF.

V gene TRBV19 combines with J gene TRBJ2-5; weak D call: TRBD2 (6 bases). This CDR3 has 15 residues. V lost 5 bases, J lost 2 bases, and 15 bases lay in between. Per germline, CDR1 LNHDA and CDR2 SQIVND (reference sequence). Here the CDR3 reads CASSPLPGGQETQYF. CDR3 coding DNA: TGTGCCAGTAGTCCCCTGCCCGGGGGACAAGAGACCCAGTACTTC.